A selection of T cell receptor beta chains follows, all from one sample in a study of cytomegalovirus exposure and HLA in healthy donors. Assay used: immunoSEQ multiplex PCR; TCRdb lists only in-frame clones, some missing. The sample lists 130,000 or so clones, around 67% seen once, with around 2.1% in the top ten. Material for sequencing was PBMCs. Receptors were obtained from a middle-aged woman in good health and CMV-seropositive. The CDR3 runs from the conserved cysteine through the conserved F or W. A D gene is named only where the DNA matches it firmly. Not all rows give a size; the values are once, few, many and, for expanded clones, a class.

j_gene: TRBJ2-4; v_gene: TRBV2; d_gene: NA; abundance: few; CDR3nt: TGTGCCAGCAGTGGTGGAGTGGCCAAAAACATTCAGTACTTC; CDR3aa: CASSGGVAKNIQYF
j_gene: TRBJ1-1; v_gene: TRBV6-1; d_gene: NA; abundance: NA; CDR3nt: TGTGCCAGCATTAGTAGGGAAGGGAGCACTGAAGCTTTCTTT; CDR3aa: CASISREGSTEAFF
j_gene: TRBJ2-1; v_gene: TRBV28; d_gene: TRBD1; abundance: NA; CDR3nt: TGTGCCAGCAGTTCGTCCGGGACAGGGAAAATGGATGAGCAGTTCTTC; CDR3aa: CASSSSGTGKMDEQFF
j_gene: TRBJ1-2; v_gene: TRBV5-1; d_gene: NA; abundance: NA; CDR3nt: TGCGCCAGCAGCTACGGCGGGGCTAACTATGGCTACACCTTC; CDR3aa: CASSYGGANYGYTF
j_gene: TRBJ1-6; v_gene: TRBV30; d_gene: TRBD1; abundance: NA; CDR3nt: TGTGCCTGGAGTGTCGCAGGGGGGTATAATTCACCCCTCCACTTT; CDR3aa: CAWSVAGGYNSPLHF
j_gene: TRBJ2-5; v_gene: TRBV28; d_gene: TRBD1; abundance: NA; CDR3nt: TGTGCCATACTACAGGACAGGGGGAGAGAGACCCAGTACTTC; CDR3aa: CAILQDRGRETQYF
j_gene: TRBJ2-3; v_gene: TRBV9; d_gene: TRBD2; abundance: once; CDR3nt: TGTGCCAGCAGCACCCCTAGCGGGGGCACAGATACGCAGTATTTT; CDR3aa: CASSTPSGGTDTQYF
j_gene: TRBJ1-6; v_gene: TRBV5-4; d_gene: TRBD1; abundance: few; CDR3nt: TGTGCCAGCAGCTTAAAGGGACAGGGATTCTTTAATTCACCCCTCCACTTT; CDR3aa: CASSLKGQGFFNSPLHF
j_gene: TRBJ1-2; v_gene: TRBV29-1; d_gene: TRBD1; abundance: NA; CDR3nt: TGCAGCGTTTCGGACAGGGTGGATGGCTACACCTTC; CDR3aa: CSVSDRVDGYTF
j_gene: TRBJ2-2; v_gene: TRBV4-3; d_gene: NA; abundance: NA; CDR3nt: TGCGCCAGCAGCCAGGAGCCAGCATCCGCCGGGGAGCTGTTTTTT; CDR3aa: CASSQEPASAGELFF
j_gene: TRBJ2-1; v_gene: TRBV7-9; d_gene: NA; abundance: NA; CDR3nt: TGTTCCAGCAGCTTAGAGCTGGCTAGCCGAAACAATGAGCAGTTCTTC; CDR3aa: CSSSLELASRNNEQFF
j_gene: TRBJ1-5; v_gene: TRBV30; d_gene: NA; abundance: few; CDR3nt: TGTGCCTGGAGTGTGCAGGCCAATCAGCCCCAGCATTTT; CDR3aa: CAWSVQANQPQHF
j_gene: TRBJ1-1; v_gene: TRBV29-1; d_gene: TRBD1; abundance: NA; CDR3nt: TGCAGCGTCCGCGGGACAGGGTTGGGCACTGAAGCTTTCTTT; CDR3aa: CSVRGTGLGTEAFF
j_gene: TRBJ2-7; v_gene: TRBV6-5; d_gene: TRBD1; abundance: NA; CDR3nt: TGTGCCAGCAGTAGAGGGACAGGGGGCGACGAGCAGTACTTC; CDR3aa: CASSRGTGGDEQYF
j_gene: TRBJ2-3; v_gene: TRBV19; d_gene: NA; abundance: NA; CDR3nt: TGTGCCAGTAGTAACTACTACCAAAGCACAGATACGCAGTATTTT; CDR3aa: CASSNYYQSTDTQYF
j_gene: TRBJ1-1; v_gene: TRBV6-5; d_gene: NA; abundance: NA; CDR3nt: TGTGCCAGCAGTTCCGGTCAGGGGTGGACTGAAGCTTTCTTT; CDR3aa: CASSSGQGWTEAFF
j_gene: TRBJ1-2; v_gene: TRBV19; d_gene: NA; abundance: NA; CDR3nt: TGTGCCAGTAGTATTCCTGCCGGGACATCCTATGGCTACACCTTC; CDR3aa: CASSIPAGTSYGYTF
j_gene: TRBJ2-5; v_gene: TRBV29-1; d_gene: TRBD2; abundance: once; CDR3nt: TGCAGCGTTGGGGAAGCGGGGGCAGAGACCCAGTACTTC; CDR3aa: CSVGEAGAETQYF
j_gene: TRBJ2-5; v_gene: TRBV19; d_gene: TRBD1; abundance: once; CDR3nt: TGTGCCAGTAGTAGAGGGACAGGGGGCTTTTGGGAGACCCAGTACTTC; CDR3aa: CASSRGTGGFWETQYF
j_gene: TRBJ1-4; v_gene: TRBV27; d_gene: TRBD1; abundance: NA; CDR3nt: TGTGCCAGCAGCCAACCCGGGACAGGGTCACGTGAAAAACTGTTTTTT; CDR3aa: CASSQPGTGSREKLFF
j_gene: TRBJ1-4; v_gene: TRBV25-1; d_gene: TRBD1; abundance: NA; CDR3nt: TGTGCCAGTCGGGACAGGGCAAATGAAAAACTGTTTTTT; CDR3aa: CASRDRANEKLFF
j_gene: TRBJ1-5; v_gene: TRBV19; d_gene: TRBD1; abundance: NA; CDR3nt: TGTGCCAGTAGTTTAGGGACAGGGGCGGGCAATCAGCCCCAGCATTTT; CDR3aa: CASSLGTGAGNQPQHF
j_gene: TRBJ2-1; v_gene: TRBV9; d_gene: NA; abundance: NA; CDR3nt: TGTGCCAGCAGCGACAGCCCTGACAATGAGCAGTTCTTC; CDR3aa: CASSDSPDNEQFF
j_gene: TRBJ1-2; v_gene: TRBV5-4; d_gene: TRBD1; abundance: few; CDR3nt: TGTGCCAGCAGCCCCGGGGACAGCCGACTCTGGGGCTACACCTTC; CDR3aa: CASSPGDSRLWGYTF
j_gene: TRBJ2-3; v_gene: TRBV30; d_gene: NA; abundance: NA; CDR3nt: TGTGCCTGGAGTGTCACAGGTACGAGCACAGATACGCAGTATTTT; CDR3aa: CAWSVTGTSTDTQYF
j_gene: TRBJ2-1; v_gene: TRBV6-6; d_gene: TRBD1; abundance: NA; CDR3nt: TGTGCCAGCAACCTGGACAGGGGATCGTACAATGAGCAGTTCTTC; CDR3aa: CASNLDRGSYNEQFF
j_gene: TRBJ2-7; v_gene: TRBV30; d_gene: TRBD2; abundance: few; CDR3nt: TGTGCCTGGAGTGTTGGTTCGGGGGGAGGGTTTCGCGAGCAGTACTTC; CDR3aa: CAWSVGSGGGFREQYF
j_gene: TRBJ2-1; v_gene: TRBV6-1; d_gene: TRBD1; abundance: few; CDR3nt: TGTGCCAGCAATCTCAGGGGGCCCTACAATGAGCAGTTCTTC; CDR3aa: CASNLRGPYNEQFF
j_gene: TRBJ2-5; v_gene: TRBV29-1; d_gene: TRBD1; abundance: NA; CDR3nt: TGCAGCCTTGGCCGGACAGGGACTTACCAAGAGACCCAGTACTTC; CDR3aa: CSLGRTGTYQETQYF
j_gene: TRBJ1-1; v_gene: TRBV18; d_gene: TRBD1; abundance: NA; CDR3nt: TGTGCCAGCTCCCCGGACAGGGGGCAGGCAGGGACTGAAGCTTTCTTT; CDR3aa: CASSPDRGQAGTEAFF
j_gene: TRBJ1-1; v_gene: TRBV4-1; d_gene: TRBD1; abundance: NA; CDR3nt: TGCGCCAGCAGCCAAGAGGACAGGGTCGGTGGAGCTTTCTTT; CDR3aa: CASSQEDRVGGAFF
j_gene: TRBJ1-2; v_gene: TRBV5-1; d_gene: TRBD1; abundance: NA; CDR3nt: TGCGCCAGCAGCTTGGAGGGGACAGGGCGGTCTGATGGCTACACCTTC; CDR3aa: CASSLEGTGRSDGYTF
j_gene: TRBJ2-2; v_gene: TRBV7-2; d_gene: NA; abundance: once; CDR3nt: TGTGCCAGCAGACCAGCAGGGCGAAACACCGGGGAGCTGTTTTTT; CDR3aa: CASRPAGRNTGELFF
j_gene: TRBJ1-2; v_gene: TRBV28; d_gene: TRBD1; abundance: NA; CDR3nt: TGTGCCAGCAGACCCAGAGGGGGCGCATATGGCTACACCTTC; CDR3aa: CASRPRGGAYGYTF
j_gene: TRBJ2-3; v_gene: TRBV4-3; d_gene: TRBD2; abundance: NA; CDR3nt: TGCGCCAGCAGCCAAAGACTAGCGGGGAACACAGATACGCAGTATTTT; CDR3aa: CASSQRLAGNTDTQYF
j_gene: TRBJ2-2; v_gene: TRBV4-3; d_gene: NA; abundance: once; CDR3nt: TGCGCCAGCAGCCAAGTTGGATTGAGACACACGAACACCGGGGAGCTGTTTTTT; CDR3aa: CASSQVGLRHTNTGELFF
j_gene: TRBJ2-7; v_gene: TRBV4-1; d_gene: TRBD2; abundance: few; CDR3nt: TGCGCCAGCAGCCAAGACGAAGGACTAGCGGGCTCCTACGAGCAGTACTTC; CDR3aa: CASSQDEGLAGSYEQYF
j_gene: TRBJ1-2; v_gene: TRBV20-1; d_gene: NA; abundance: NA; CDR3nt: TGCAGTGCTAGTCCCGTGAGTGGCTACACCTTC; CDR3aa: CSASPVSGYTF
j_gene: TRBJ2-2; v_gene: TRBV5-1; d_gene: TRBD2; abundance: NA; CDR3nt: TGCGCCAGCAGCCCCCTCGCGGGGGGCCCGGGGACCGGGGAGCTGTTTTTT; CDR3aa: CASSPLAGGPGTGELFF
j_gene: TRBJ1-2; v_gene: TRBV27; d_gene: TRBD1; abundance: NA; CDR3nt: TGTGCCGGCAGTTACGGGACAGGGTATGGCTACACCTTC; CDR3aa: CAGSYGTGYGYTF
j_gene: TRBJ2-2; v_gene: TRBV7-2; d_gene: TRBD2; abundance: NA; CDR3nt: TGTGCCAGCAGCTGGGCCCCTAGCGGGAGAGGAACCGGGGAGCTGTTTTTT; CDR3aa: CASSWAPSGRGTGELFF
j_gene: TRBJ1-6; v_gene: TRBV30; d_gene: NA; abundance: NA; CDR3nt: TGTGCCTGGCAGGACGGGGGAGGGACACCCCTCCACTTT; CDR3aa: CAWQDGGGTPLHF
j_gene: TRBJ2-5; v_gene: TRBV7-2; d_gene: NA; abundance: NA; CDR3nt: TGTGCCAGCAGCTCAGGGGCCAGGGCGCCCAAAGAGACCCAGTACTTC; CDR3aa: CASSSGARAPKETQYF
j_gene: TRBJ2-3; v_gene: TRBV7-3; d_gene: NA; abundance: NA; CDR3nt: TGTGCCAGCAGCGCGGGGGATACGCAGTATTTT; CDR3aa: CASSAGDTQYF
j_gene: TRBJ2-2; v_gene: TRBV11-3; d_gene: NA; abundance: NA; CDR3nt: TGTGCCAGCAGCTTAGGGTCCGGGTCCGGGGAGCTGTTTTTT; CDR3aa: CASSLGSGSGELFF